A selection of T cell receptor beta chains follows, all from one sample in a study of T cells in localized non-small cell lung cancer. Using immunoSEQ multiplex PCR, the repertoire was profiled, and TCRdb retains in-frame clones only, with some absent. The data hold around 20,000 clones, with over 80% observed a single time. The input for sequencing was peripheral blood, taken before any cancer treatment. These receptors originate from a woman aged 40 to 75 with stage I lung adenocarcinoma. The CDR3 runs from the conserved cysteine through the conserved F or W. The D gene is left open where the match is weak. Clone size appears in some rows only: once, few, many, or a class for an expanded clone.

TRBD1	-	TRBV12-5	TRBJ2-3	TGTGCTAGTGGTTTGGTCCCGGACAGGGACACAGATACGCAGTATTTT	CASGLVPDRDTDTQYF
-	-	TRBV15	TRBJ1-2	TGTGCCACCAGCAGAGATTCCGGGGGGCTCTATGGCTACACCTTC	CATSRDSGGLYGYTF
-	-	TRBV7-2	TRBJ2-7	TGTGCCAGCCACATAGGGGGAGTGGTGTACGAGCAGTACTTC	CASHIGGVVYEQYF
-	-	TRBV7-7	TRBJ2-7	TGTGCTAGCAGCTTAGAGCCAGGGCGGGCCTACGAGCAGTACTTC	CASSLEPGRAYEQYF
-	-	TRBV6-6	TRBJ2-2	TGTGCCAGCAGTTACTCGGGGCGGGGAAACACCGGGGAGCTGTTTTTT	CASSYSGRGNTGELFF
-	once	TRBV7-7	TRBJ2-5	TGTGCTAGCAGCTCGGGACGTGACCAAGAGACCCAGTACTTC	CASSSGRDQETQYF
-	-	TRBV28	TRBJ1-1	TGTGCCAGCAGTTTTTCGGGAACTGAAGCTTTCTTT	CASSFSGTEAFF
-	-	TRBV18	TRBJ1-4	TGTGCCAGCTCACCATTAAGGGGGACTAATGAAAAACTGTTTTTT	CASSPLRGTNEKLFF
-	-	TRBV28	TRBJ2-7	TGTGCCAGCAGTTTACAGGGGTACGAGCAGTACTTC	CASSLQGYEQYF
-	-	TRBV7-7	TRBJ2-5	TGTGCTAGCAGCCCGGACAGATATGAGACCCAGTACTTC	CASSPDRYETQYF
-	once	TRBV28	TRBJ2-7	TGTGCCAGCAGTTTATCGGGTTACGAGCAGTACTTC	CASSLSGYEQYF
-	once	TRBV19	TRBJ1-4	TGTGCCAGTAGTTCGGGGAGGCAGGGAGGAGAAAAACTGTTTTTT	CASSSGRQGGEKLFF
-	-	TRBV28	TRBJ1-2	TGTGCCAGCAGTTTATGGCAGGGATTAGGCTACACCTTC	CASSLWQGLGYTF
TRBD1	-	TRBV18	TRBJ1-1	TGTGCCAGCTCGACAGGGGGGTCGAACACTGAAGCTTTCTTT	CASSTGGSNTEAFF
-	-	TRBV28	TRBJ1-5	TGTGCCAGCAGGTCCGGGAGCAATCAGCCCCAGCATTTT	CASRSGSNQPQHF
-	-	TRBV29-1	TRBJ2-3	TGCAGCGTTGAAGATGCCAGGGGACGCACAGATACGCAGTATTTT	CSVEDARGRTDTQYF
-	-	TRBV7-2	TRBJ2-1	TGTGCCAGCAGCTCACAATGGGCGGTCTCCTACAATGAGCAGTTCTTC	CASSSQWAVSYNEQFF
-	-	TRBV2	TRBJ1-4	TGTGCCAGCTCTGGAGGGGTGGCTAATGAAAAACTGTTTTTT	CASSGGVANEKLFF
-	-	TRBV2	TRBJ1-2	TGTGCCAGCAGTGAAAGGGGCTATGGCTACACCTTC	CASSERGYGYTF
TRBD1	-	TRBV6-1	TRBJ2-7	TGTGCCAGCAGTCGGGACAGGGGTTACGAGCAGTACTTC	CASSRDRGYEQYF
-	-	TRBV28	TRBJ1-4	TGTGCCAGCAGTTTACCGCGGATACCGCGGGAAAAACTGTTTTTT	CASSLPRIPREKLFF
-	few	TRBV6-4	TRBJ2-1	TGTGCCAGCAGTGACTCTGCTTTAAGCTCCTACAATGAGCAGTTCTTC	CASSDSALSSYNEQFF
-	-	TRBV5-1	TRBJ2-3	TGCGCCAGCAGCTTGGAGCTCGGGGTGTGGACGCAGTATTTT	CASSLELGVWTQYF
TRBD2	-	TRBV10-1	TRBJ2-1	TGCGCCAGCAGGACTAGCGGGAGCAAGAATGAGCAGTTCTTC	CASRTSGSKNEQFF
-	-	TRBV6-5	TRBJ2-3	TGTGCCAGCAGTTACGAAAGGGGTGGGACAGATACGCAGTATTTT	CASSYERGGTDTQYF
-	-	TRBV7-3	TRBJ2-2	TGTGCCAGCAGCCCTGATACAGCGAACACCGGGGAGCTGTTTTTT	CASSPDTANTGELFF
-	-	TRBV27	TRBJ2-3	TGTGCCAGCAGTTTTAGAGATACGCAGTATTTT	CASSFRDTQYF
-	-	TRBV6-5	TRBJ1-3	TGTGCCAGCAGTTACTCGAAATTACTGGGAAACACCATATATTTT	CASSYSKLLGNTIYF
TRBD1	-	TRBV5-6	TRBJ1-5	TGTGCCAGCAGCATTTACAGGGGTCTAAATCAGCCCCAGCATTTT	CASSIYRGLNQPQHF
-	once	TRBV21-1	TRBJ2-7	TGTGCCAGCAGCCCGAGGGGAACCGCCGGTCGGTGCGAGCAGTACTTC	CASSPRGTAGRCEQYF
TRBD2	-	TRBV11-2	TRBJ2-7	TGTGCCAGCAGCATACAGCGGGGGAAGTACGAGCAGTACTTC	CASSIQRGKYEQYF
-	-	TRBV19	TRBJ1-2	TGTGCCAGTAGTACTAACTATGGCTACACCTTC	CASSTNYGYTF
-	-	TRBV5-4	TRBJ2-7	TGTGCCAGCAGCTTATCTTCTAGCGTTGGCTCCTACGAGCAGTACTTC	CASSLSSSVGSYEQYF
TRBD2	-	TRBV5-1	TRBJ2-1	TGCGCCAGCAGCTCCGCCGGGACTAGCGTCTACAATGAGCAGTTCTTC	CASSSAGTSVYNEQFF
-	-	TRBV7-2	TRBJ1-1	TGTGCCAGCAGCTTAGCGCGAGACAGGGAAGCTTTCTTT	CASSLARDREAFF
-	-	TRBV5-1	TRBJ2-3	TGCGCCAGCAGTTCGAATGGACAGCCCACAGATACGCAGTATTTT	CASSSNGQPTDTQYF
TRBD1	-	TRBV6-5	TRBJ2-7	TGTGCCAGCAGTTACTCCGACAGGGGAAGTCTCTACGAGCAGTACTTC	CASSYSDRGSLYEQYF
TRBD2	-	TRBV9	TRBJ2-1	TGTGCCAGCAGCGCGGGAGGGGCCCGCCGCTGGGATGAGCAGTTCTTC	CASSAGGARRWDEQFF